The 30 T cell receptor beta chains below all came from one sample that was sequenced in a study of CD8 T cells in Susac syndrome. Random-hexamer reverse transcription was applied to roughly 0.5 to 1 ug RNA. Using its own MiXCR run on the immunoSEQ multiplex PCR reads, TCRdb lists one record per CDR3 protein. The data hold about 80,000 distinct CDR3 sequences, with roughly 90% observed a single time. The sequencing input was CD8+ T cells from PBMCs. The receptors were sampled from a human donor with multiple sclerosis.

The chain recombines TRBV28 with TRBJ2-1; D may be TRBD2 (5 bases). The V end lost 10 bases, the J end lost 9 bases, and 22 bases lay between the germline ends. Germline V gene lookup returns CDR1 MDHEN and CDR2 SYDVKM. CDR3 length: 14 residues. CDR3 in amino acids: CANSPHSGNSEQFF. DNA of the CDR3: TGTGCCAACTCCCCTCATTCCGGGAATAGTGAGCAGTTCTTC.

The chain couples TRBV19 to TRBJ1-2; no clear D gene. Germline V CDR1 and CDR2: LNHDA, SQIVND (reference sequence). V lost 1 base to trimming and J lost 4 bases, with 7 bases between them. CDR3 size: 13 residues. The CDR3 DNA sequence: TGTGCCAGTAGTATAGGGACCGGCTATGGCTACACCTTC. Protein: CASSIGTGYGYTF.

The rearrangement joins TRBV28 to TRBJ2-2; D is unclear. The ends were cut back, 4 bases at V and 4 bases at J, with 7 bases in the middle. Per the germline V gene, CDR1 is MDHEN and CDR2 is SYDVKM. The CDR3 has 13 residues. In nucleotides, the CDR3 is TGTGCCAGCAGTTACCGGCCCACCGGGGAGCTGTTTTTT. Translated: CASSYRPTGELFF.

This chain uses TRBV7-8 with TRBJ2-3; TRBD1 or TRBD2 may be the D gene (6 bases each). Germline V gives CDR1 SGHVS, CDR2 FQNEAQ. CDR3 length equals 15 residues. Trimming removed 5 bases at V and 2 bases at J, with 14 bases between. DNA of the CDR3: TGTGCCAGCAGCGGAGGGGGATTTAACACAGATACGCAGTATTTT. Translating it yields CASSGGGFNTDTQYF. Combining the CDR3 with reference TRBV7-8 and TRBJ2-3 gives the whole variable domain GAGVSQSPRYKVAKRGQDVALRCDPISGHVSLFWYQQALGQGPEFLTYFQNEAQLDKSGLPSDRFFAERPEGSVSTLKIQRTQQEDSAVYLCASSGGGFNTDTQYFGPGTRLTVL.

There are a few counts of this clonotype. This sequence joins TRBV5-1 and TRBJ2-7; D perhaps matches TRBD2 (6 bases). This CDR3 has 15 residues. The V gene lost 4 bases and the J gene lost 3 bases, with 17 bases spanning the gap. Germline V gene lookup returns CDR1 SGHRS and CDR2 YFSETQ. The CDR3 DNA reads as TGCGCCAGCAGCCTACGAGGGGACTCCCACTACGAGCAGTACTTC. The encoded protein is CASSLRGDSHYEQYF. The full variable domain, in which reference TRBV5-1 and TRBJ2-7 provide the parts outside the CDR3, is KAGVTQTPRYLIKTRGQQVTLSCSPISGHRSVSWYQQTPGQGLQFLFEYFSETQRNKGNFPGRFSGRQFSNSRSEMNVSTLELGDSALYLCASSLRGDSHYEQYFGPGTRLTVT.

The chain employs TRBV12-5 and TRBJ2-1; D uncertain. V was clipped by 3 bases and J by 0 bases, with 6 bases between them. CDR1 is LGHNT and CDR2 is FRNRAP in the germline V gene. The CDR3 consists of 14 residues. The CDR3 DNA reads TGTGCTAGTGGTTTAGACCCCTCCTACAATGAGCAGTTCTTC. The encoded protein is CASGLDPSYNEQFF. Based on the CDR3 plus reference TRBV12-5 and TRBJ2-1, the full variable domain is DARVTQTPRHKVTEMGQEVTMRCQPILGHNTVFWYRQTMMQGLELLAYFRNRAPLDDSGMPKDRFSAEMPDATLATLKIQPSEPRDSAVYFCASGLDPSYNEQFFGPGTRLTVL.

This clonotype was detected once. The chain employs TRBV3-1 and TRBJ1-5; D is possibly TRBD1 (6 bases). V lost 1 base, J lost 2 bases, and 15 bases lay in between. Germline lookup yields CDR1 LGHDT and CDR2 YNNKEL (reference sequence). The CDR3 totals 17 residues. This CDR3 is CASSQGGGRYGNQPQHF. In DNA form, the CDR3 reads TGTGCCAGCAGCCAAGGGGGGGGCCGGTATGGCAATCAGCCCCAGCATTTT.

The CDR3 protein is CASSSPRQGSEKLFF. CDR3 bases: TGTGCCAGCAGTTCTCCCCGACAGGGGAGCGAAAAACTGTTTTTT. The chain links TRBV27 to TRBJ1-4; 8 nucleotides align to TRBD1. Germline CDR1 MNHEY, CDR2 SMNVEV (reference sequence). Trimming cost V 4 bases and J 8 bases; bases outside gene matches: 9. This CDR3 has 15 residues.

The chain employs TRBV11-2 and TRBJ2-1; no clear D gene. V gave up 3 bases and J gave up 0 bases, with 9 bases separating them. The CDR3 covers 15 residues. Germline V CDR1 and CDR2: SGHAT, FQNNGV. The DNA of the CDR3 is TGTGCCAGCAGCTTCCAGCCGAGCTCCTACAATGAGCAGTTCTTC. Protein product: CASSFQPSSYNEQFF.

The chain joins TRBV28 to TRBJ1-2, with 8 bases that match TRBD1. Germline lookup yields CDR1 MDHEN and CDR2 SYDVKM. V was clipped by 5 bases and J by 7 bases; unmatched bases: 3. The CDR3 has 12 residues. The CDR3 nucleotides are TGTGCCAGCAGTCCCACAGGGGGTGGCTACACCTTC. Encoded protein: CASSPTGGGYTF.

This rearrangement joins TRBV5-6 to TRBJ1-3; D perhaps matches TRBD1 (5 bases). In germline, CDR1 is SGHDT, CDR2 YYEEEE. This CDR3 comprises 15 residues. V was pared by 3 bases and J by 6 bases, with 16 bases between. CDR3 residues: CASSSESRGENTIYF. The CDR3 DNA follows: TGTGCCAGCAGCTCAGAGTCGAGGGGAGAAAACACCATATATTTT.

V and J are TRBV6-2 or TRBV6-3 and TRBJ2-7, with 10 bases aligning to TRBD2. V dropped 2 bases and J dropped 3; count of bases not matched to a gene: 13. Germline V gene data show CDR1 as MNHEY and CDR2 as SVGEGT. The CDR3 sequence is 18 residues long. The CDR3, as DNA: TGTGCCAGCAGTTACGTCCTTGGGGCACTAGCGGGGATCTACGAGCAGTACTTC. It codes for CASSYVLGALAGIYEQYF.

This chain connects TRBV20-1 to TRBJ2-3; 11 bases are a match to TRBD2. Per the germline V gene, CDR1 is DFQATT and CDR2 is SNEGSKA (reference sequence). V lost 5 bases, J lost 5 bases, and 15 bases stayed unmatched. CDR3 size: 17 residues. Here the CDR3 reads CSAQPLGLAGGRDTQYF. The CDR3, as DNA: TGCAGTGCTCAGCCATTGGGGCTAGCGGGGGGTAGAGATACGCAGTATTTT.

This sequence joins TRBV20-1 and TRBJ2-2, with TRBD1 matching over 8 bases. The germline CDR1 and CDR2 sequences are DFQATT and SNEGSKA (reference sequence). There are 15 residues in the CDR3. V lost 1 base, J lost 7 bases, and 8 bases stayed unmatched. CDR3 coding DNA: TGCAGTGCTAGAGGGGGCCAGGGGGCTATCGGGGAGCTGTTTTTT. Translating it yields CSARGGQGAIGELFF.

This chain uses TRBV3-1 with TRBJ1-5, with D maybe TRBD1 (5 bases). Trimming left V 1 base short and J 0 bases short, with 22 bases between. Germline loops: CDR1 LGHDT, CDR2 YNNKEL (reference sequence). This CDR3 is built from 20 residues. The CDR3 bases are TGTGCCAGCAGCCAAGTATATGGCAGGACAAGACTATATAGCAATCAGCCCCAGCATTTT. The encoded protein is CASSQVYGRTRLYSNQPQHF.

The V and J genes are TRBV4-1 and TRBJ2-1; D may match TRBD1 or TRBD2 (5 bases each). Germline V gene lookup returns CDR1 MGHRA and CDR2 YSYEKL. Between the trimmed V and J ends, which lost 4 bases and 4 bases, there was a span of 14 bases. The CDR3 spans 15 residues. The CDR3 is CASSPGAGDYNEQFF. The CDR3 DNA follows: TGCGCCAGCAGCCCCGGGGCGGGCGATTACAATGAGCAGTTCTTC.

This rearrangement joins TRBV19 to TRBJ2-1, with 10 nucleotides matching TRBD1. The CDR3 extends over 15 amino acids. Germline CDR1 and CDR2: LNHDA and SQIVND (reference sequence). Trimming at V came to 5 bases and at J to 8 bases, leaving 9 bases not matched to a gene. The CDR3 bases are TGTGCCAGTAGTCCGGGGACAGGGGTTAGGGATGAGCAGTTCTTC. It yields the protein CASSPGTGVRDEQFF.

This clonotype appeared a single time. CDR3 sequence (DNA): TGTGCCAGCAGTTTAATGGGGGGCGATGAGCAGTTCTTC. This encodes CASSLMGGDEQFF. This chain uses TRBV27 with TRBJ2-1; possibly TRBD1 or TRBD2 for D (6 bases each). Germline V gene lookup returns CDR1 MNHEY and CDR2 SMNVEV (reference sequence). V lost 2 bases, J lost 8 bases, and 10 bases lay in between. The CDR3 covers 13 residues.

In DNA, the CDR3 is TGTGCCAGCAGCTCCACGGGCTACACTGAAGCTTTCTTT. Translating gives CASSSTGYTEAFF. This rearrangement joins TRBV7-9 to TRBJ1-1, with unresolved D. The CDR3 loop spans 13 amino acids. Trimming pared 4 bases from V and 3 bases from J, leaving 9 bases between. Germline CDR1 is SEHNR and CDR2 is FQNEAQ (reference sequence).

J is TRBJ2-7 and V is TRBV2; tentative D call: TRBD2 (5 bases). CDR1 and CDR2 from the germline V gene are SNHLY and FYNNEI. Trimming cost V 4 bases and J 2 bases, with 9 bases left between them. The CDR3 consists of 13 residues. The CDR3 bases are TGTGCCAGCAGTGGGAGGATTACCTACGAGCAGTACTTC. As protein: CASSGRITYEQYF.

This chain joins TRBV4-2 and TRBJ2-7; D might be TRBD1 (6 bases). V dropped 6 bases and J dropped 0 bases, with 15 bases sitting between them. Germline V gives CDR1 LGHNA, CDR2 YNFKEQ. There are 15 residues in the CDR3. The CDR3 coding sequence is TGTGCCAGCAGTCACAGCACAGGGAGCTCCTACGAGCAGTACTTC. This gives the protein CASSHSTGSSYEQYF.

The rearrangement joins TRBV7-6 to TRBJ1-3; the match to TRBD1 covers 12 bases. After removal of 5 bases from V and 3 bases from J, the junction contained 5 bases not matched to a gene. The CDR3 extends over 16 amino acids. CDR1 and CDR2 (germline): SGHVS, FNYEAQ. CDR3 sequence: CASSRGDRGLGNTIYF. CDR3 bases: TGTGCCAGCAGCCGAGGGGACAGGGGGCTTGGAAACACCATATATTTT.

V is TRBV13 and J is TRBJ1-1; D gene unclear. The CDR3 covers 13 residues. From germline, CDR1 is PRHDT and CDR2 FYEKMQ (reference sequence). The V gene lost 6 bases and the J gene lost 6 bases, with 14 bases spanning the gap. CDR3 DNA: TGTGCCAGCAGGGCGGATGATGGTCCTGAAGCTTTCTTT. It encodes CASRADDGPEAFF.

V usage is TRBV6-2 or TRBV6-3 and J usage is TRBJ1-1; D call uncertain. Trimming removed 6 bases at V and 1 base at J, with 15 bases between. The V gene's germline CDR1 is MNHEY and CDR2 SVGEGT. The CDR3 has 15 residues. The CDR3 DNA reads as TGTGCCAGCAGGTACGAAGACGGCTCGAACACTGAAGCTTTCTTT. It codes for CASRYEDGSNTEAFF.

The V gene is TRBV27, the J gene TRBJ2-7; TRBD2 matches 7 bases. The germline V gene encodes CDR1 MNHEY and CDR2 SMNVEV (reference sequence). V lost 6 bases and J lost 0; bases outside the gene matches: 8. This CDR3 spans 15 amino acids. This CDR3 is CASSPVGGSSYEQYF. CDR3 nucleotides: TGTGCCAGCAGCCCAGTGGGGGGGAGCTCCTACGAGCAGTACTTC.

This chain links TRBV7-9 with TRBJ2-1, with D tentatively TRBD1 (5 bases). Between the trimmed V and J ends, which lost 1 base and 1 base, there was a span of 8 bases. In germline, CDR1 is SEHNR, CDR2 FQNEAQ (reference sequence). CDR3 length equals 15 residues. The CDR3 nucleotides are TGTGCCAGCAGCTTAGTCAGGGTTTCCTACAATGAGCAGTTCTTC. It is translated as CASSLVRVSYNEQFF.

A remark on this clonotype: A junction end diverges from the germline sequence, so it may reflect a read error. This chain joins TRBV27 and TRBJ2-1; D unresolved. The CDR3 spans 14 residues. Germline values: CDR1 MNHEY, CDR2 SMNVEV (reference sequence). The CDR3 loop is CASSLSMTLGEQFF. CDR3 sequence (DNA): TGTGCTAGCAGTTTATCGATGACCCTAGGTGAGCAGTTCTTC.

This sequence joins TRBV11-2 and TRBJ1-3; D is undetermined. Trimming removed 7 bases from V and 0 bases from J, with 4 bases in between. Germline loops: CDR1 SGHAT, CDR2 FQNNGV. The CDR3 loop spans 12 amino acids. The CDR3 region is CASISSGNTIYF. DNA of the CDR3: TGTGCCAGCATCAGCTCTGGAAACACCATATATTTT.

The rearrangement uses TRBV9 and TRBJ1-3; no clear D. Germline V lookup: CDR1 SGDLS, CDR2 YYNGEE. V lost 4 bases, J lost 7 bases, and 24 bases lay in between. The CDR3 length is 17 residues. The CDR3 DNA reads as TGTGCCAGCAGCCCCCAGGAAACCACCTCCTTTAGGAACACCATATATTTT. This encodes CASSPQETTSFRNTIYF.

The CDR3 bases are TGTGCCAGTAAAACCGCGAACACCGGGGAGCTGTTTTTT. This codes for CASKTANTGELFF. V usage is TRBV7-7 and J usage is TRBJ2-2; unclear D gene. The V end lost 9 bases, the J end lost 0 bases, and 8 bases lay between the germline ends. Germline CDR1 is SSHAT and CDR2 is FNYEAQ (reference sequence). This CDR3 is 13 amino acids long.